This T cell receptor (beta chain) is from a study of T-cell reconstitution after alpha-beta-depleted transplantation in children. Whole-study results and caveats: Newly made T cells mostly supplied T-cell counts and diversity one year after transplant. By about two months after transplant, alpha-beta T cells reportedly arose from several hundred graft clones that had expanded. Several patients had high TCRbeta diversity at day 60; it came from surviving recipient T cells and thymic progenitors.

There are a few counts of this clonotype. No antigen is known for it. It was with unique molecular identifiers that the TCRbeta library was prepared. In TCRdb, the PCR reads were re-called with MiXCR into one record per CDR3 protein. Among 95,000 to 120,000 distinct CDR3 sequences, approximately 6.6% were seen once, and the ten largest hold roughly 25%. Between the trimmed V and J ends, which lost 3 bases and 8 bases, there was a span of 29 bases. The CDR3 runs 18 residues. Germline-derived CDR1 and CDR2 are KGHSH and LQKENI. V gene TRBV18 combines with J gene TRBJ2-7; either TRBD1 or TRBD2 may fit D (5 bases each). The receptor was derived from a male patient between 2 and 10 years old who had a stem cell transplant for acute lymphoblastic leukemia, so the T cells may come from the graft donor. The sample consisted of PBMCs, mostly from graft donor cells, taken 360 days after TCRalphabeta/CD19-depleted stem cell transplant. CDR3 DNA: TGTGCCAGCTCACCCCTACGTGGGGGAGTAGGAGTGTTTAACCAGCAGTACTTC. Amino acid sequence: CASSPLRGGVGVFNQQYF.